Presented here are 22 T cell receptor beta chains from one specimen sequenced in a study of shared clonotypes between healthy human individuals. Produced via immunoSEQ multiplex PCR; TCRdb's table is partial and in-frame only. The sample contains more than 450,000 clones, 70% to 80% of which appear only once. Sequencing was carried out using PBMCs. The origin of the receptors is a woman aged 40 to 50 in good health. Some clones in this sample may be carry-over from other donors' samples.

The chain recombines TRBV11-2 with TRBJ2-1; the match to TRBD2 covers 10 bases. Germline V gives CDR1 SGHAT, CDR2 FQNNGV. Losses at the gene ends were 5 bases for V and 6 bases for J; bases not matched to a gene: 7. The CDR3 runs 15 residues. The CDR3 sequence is CASSPLAGGSNEQFF. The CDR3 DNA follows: TGTGCCAGCAGCCCTTTAGCGGGAGGTTCCAATGAGCAGTTCTTC.

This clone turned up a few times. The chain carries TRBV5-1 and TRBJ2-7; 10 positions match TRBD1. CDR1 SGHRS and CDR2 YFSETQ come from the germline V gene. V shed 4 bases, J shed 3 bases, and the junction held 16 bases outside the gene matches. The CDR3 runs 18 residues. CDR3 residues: CASSPLPLGQGGFYEQYF. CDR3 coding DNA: TGCGCCAGCAGCCCGCTACCACTCGGACAGGGGGGATTCTACGAGCAGTACTTC.

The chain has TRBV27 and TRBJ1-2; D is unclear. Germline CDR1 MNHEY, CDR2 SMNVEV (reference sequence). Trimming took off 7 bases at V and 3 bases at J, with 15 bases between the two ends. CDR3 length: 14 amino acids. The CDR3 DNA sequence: TGTGCCAGCACCCCGGGCAGAAATCACTATGGCTACACCTTC. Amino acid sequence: CASTPGRNHYGYTF.

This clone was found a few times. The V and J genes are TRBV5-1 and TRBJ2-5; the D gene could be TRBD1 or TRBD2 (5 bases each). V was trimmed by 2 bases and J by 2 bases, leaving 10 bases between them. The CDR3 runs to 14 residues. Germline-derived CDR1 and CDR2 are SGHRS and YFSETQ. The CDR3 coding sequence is TGCGCCAGCAGCTTCCAGGGAGTACAAGAGACCCAGTACTTC. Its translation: CASSFQGVQETQYF.

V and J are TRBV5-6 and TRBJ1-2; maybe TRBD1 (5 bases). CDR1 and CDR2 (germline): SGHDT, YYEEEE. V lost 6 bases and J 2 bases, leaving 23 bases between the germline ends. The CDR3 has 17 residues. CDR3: CASTIGGWTNYNYGYTF. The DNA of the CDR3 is TGTGCCAGCACCATTGGGGGGTGGACAAACTACAACTATGGCTACACCTTC.

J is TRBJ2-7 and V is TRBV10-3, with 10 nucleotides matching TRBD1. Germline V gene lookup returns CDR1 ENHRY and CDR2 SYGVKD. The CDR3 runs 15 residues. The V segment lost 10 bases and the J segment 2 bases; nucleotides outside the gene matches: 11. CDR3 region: CATQTDGQGAYEQYF. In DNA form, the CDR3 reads TGTGCCACACAAACGGATGGACAGGGGGCCTACGAGCAGTACTTC.

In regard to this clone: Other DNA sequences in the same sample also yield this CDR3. The CDR3 is CASSTPTGELFF. CDR3 sequence (DNA): TGTGCCAGCAGTACCCCCACCGGGGAGCTGTTTTTT. The V call is TRBV28, the J call TRBJ2-2, with D uncertain. The V gene's germline CDR1 is MDHEN and CDR2 SYDVKM. CDR3 length: 12 residues. Trimming took 5 bases from V and 4 from J, leaving 5 bases between them.

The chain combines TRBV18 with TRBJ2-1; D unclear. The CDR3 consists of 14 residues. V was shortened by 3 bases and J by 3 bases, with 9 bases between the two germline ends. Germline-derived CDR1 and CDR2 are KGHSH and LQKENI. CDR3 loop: CASSPWTDYNEQFF. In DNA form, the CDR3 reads TGTGCCAGCTCACCCTGGACGGACTACAATGAGCAGTTCTTC.

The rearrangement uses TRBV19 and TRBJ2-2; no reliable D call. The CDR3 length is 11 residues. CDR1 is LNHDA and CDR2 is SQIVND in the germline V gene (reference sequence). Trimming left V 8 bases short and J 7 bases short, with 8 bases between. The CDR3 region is CASGVGGELFF. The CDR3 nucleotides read TGTGCCAGTGGTGTTGGCGGGGAGCTGTTTTTT.

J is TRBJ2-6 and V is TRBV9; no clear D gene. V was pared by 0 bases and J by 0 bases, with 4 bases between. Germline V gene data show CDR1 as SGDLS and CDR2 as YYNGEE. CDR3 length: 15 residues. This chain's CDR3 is CASSVAGSGANVLTF. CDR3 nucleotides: TGTGCCAGCAGCGTAGCAGGCTCTGGGGCCAACGTCCTGACTTTC.

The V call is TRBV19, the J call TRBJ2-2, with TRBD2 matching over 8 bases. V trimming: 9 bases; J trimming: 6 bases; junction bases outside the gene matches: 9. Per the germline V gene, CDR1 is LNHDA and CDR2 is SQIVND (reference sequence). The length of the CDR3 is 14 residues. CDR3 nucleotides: TGTGCCAGCCATGGGACTAGTGAGTCCGGGGAGCTGTTTTTT. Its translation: CASHGTSESGELFF.

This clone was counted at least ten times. This chain's CDR3 is CASSVEGSANYEQYF. The DNA of the CDR3 is TGTGCCAGCAGCGTAGAGGGTAGCGCCAACTACGAGCAGTACTTC. The V call is TRBV9, the J call TRBJ2-7; D possibly corresponds to TRBD2 (5 bases). The CDR3 totals 15 residues. CDR1 SGDLS and CDR2 YYNGEE come from the germline V gene. V was shortened by 0 bases and J by 3 bases, with 13 bases between the two germline ends.

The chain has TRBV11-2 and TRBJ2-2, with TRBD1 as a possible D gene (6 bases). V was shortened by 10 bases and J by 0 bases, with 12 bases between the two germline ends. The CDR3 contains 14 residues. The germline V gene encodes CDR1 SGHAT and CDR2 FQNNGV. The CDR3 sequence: CATRGQTNTGELFF. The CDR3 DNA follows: TGTGCCACCAGGGGCCAAACGAACACCGGGGAGCTGTTTTTT.

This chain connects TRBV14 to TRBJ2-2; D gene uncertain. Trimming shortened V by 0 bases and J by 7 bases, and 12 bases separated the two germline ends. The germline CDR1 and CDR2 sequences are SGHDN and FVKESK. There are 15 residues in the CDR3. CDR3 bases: TGTGCCAGCAGCCAAGATCTCCAAGGGATCGGGGAGCTGTTTTTT. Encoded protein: CASSQDLQGIGELFF.

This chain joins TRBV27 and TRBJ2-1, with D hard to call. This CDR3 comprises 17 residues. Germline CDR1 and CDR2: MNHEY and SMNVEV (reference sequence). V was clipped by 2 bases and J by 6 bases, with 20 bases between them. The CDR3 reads CASSLSRAEPKANEQFF. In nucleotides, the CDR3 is TGTGCCAGCAGTTTAAGCCGGGCGGAACCCAAAGCCAATGAGCAGTTCTTC.

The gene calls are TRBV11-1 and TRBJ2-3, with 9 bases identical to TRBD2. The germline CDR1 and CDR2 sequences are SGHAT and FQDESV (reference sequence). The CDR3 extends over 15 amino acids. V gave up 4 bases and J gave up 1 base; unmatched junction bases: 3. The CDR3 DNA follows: TGTGCCAGCAGCTCCGGACTAGCGCGCACAGATACGCAGTATTTT. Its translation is CASSSGLARTDTQYF.

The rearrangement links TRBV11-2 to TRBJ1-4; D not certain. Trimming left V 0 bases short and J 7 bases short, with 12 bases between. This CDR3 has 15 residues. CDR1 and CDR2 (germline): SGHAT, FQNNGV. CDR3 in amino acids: CASSLERAAGEKLFF. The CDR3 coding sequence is TGTGCCAGCAGCTTAGAGCGGGCAGCGGGTGAAAAACTGTTTTTT.

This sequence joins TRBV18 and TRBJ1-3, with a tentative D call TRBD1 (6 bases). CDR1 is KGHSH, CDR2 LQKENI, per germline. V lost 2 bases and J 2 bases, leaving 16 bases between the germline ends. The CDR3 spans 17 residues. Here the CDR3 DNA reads TGTGCCAGCTCACCAACCTACAGGGCGGGAACTGGAAACACCATATATTTT. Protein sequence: CASSPTYRAGTGNTIYF. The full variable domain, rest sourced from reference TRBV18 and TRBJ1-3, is NAGVMQNPRHLVRRRGQEARLRCSPMKGHSHVYWYRQLPEEGLKFMVYLQKENIIDESGMPKERFSAEFPKEGPSILRIQQVVRGDSAAYFCASSPTYRAGTGNTIYFGEGSWLTVV.

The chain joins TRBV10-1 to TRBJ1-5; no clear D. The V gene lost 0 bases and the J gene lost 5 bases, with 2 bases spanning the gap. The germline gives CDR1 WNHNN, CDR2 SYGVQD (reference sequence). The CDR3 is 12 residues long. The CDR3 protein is CASSESYQPQHF. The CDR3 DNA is TGCGCCAGCAGTGAGTCGTATCAGCCCCAGCATTTT.

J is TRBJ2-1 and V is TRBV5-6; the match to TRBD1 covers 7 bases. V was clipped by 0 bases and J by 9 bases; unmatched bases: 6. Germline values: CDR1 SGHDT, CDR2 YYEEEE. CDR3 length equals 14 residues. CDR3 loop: CASSLAPTGIEQFF. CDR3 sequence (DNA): TGTGCCAGCAGCTTGGCCCCGACAGGGATTGAGCAGTTCTTC.

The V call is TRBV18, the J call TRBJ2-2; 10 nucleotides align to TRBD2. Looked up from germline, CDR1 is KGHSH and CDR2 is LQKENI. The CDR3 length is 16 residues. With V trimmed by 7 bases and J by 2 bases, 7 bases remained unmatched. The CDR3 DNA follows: TGTGCCAGCTTACCTGAACTAGCGGGAAACACCGGGGAGCTGTTTTTT. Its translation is CASLPELAGNTGELFF.

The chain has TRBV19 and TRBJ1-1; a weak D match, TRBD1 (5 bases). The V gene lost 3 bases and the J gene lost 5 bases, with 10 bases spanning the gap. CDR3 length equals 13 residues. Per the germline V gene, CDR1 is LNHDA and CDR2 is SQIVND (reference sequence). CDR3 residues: CASSIGRETEAFF. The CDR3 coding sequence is TGTGCCAGTAGTATTGGCAGGGAGACTGAAGCTTTCTTT. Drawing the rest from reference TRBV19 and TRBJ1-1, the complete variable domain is DGGITQSPKYLFRKEGQNVTLSCEQNLNHDAMYWYRQDPGQGLRLIYYSQIVNDFQKGDIAEGYSVSREKKESFPLTVTSAQKNPTAFYLCASSIGRETEAFFGQGTRLTVV.